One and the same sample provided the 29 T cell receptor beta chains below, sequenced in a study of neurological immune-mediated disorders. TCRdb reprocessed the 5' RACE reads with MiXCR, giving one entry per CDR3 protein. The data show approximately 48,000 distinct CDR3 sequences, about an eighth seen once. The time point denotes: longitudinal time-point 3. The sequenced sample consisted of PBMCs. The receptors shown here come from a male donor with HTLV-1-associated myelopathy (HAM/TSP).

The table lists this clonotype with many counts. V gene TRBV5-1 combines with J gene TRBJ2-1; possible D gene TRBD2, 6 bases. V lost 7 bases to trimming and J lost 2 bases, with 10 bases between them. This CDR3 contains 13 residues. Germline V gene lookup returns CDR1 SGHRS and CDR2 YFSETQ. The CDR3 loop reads CASRLDAYNEQFF. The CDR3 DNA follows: TGCGCCAGCCGACTAGATGCCTACAATGAGCAGTTCTTC.

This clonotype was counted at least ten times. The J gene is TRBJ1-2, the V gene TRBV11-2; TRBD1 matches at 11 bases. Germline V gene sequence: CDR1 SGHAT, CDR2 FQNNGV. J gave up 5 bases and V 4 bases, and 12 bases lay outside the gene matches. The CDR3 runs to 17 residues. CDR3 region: CASSSIPGQGGLYGYTF. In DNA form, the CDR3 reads TGTGCCAGCAGCTCGATCCCGGGACAGGGGGGATTATATGGCTACACCTTC.

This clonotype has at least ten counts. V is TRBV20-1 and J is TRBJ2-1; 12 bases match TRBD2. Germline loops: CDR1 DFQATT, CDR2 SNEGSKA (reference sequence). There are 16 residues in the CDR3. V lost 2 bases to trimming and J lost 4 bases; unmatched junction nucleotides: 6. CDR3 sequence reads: CSARSLAGGPYNEQFF. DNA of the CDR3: TGCAGTGCTAGATCGCTAGCGGGGGGGCCTTACAATGAGCAGTTCTTC.

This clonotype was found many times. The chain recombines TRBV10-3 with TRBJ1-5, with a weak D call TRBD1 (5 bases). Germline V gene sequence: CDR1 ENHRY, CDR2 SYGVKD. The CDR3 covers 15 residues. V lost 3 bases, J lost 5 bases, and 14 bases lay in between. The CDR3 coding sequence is TGTGCCATCAGTGAAGGGGCTTCCGTGGATCAGCCCCAGCATTTT. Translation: CAISEGASVDQPQHF.

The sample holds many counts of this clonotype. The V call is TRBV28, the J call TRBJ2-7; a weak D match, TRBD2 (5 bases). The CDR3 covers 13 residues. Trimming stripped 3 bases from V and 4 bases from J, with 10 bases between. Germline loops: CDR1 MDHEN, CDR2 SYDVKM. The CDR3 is CASSLGWTYEQYF. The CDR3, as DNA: TGTGCCAGCAGTTTGGGGTGGACTTACGAGCAGTACTTC.

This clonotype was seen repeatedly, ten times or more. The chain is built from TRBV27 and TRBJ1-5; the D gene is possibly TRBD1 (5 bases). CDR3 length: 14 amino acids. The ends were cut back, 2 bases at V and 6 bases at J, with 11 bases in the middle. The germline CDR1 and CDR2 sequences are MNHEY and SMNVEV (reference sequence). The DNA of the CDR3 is TGTGCCAGCAGTTTACAGGGTATCAGTCAGCCCCAGCATTTT. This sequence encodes CASSLQGISQPQHF.

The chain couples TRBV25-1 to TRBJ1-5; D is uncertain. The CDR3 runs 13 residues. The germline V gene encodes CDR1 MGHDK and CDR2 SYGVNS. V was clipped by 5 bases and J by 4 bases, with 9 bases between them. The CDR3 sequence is CASSRTENQPQHF. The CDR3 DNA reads TGTGCCAGCAGTAGAACAGAGAATCAGCCCCAGCATTTT.

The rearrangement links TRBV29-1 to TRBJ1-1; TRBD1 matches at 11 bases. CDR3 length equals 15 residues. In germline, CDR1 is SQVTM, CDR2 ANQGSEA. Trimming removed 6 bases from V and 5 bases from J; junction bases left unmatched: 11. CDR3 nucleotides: TGCAGCGTCGTTGGCCGGACAGGGGGCTGGACTGAAGCTTTCTTT. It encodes CSVVGRTGGWTEAFF.

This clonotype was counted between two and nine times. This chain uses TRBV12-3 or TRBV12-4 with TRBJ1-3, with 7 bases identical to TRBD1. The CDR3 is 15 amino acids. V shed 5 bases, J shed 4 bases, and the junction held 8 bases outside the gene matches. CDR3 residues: CASSQATGLGNTIYF. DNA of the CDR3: TGTGCCAGCAGTCAAGCGACAGGGCTAGGAAACACCATATATTTT.

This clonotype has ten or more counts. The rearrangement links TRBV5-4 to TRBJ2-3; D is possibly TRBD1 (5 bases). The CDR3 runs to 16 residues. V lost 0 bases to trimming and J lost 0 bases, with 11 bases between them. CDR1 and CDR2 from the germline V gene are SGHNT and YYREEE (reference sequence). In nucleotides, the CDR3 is TGTGCCAGCAGCTTGGACAGGCCTGCTAGCACAGATACGCAGTATTTT. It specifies CASSLDRPASTDTQYF.

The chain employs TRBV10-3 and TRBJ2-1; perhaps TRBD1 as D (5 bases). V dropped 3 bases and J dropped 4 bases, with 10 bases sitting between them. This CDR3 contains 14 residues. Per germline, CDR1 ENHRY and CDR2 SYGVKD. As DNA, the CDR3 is TGTGCCATCAGTGATGGGGCCAGGTACAATGAGCAGTTCTTC. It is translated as CAISDGARYNEQFF.

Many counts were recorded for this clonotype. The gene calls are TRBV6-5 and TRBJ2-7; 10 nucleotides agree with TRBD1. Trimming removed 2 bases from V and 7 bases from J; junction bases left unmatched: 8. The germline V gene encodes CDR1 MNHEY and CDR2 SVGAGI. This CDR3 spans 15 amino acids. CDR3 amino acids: CASSYGGTGAWEQYF. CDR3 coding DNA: TGTGCCAGCAGTTACGGGGGGACAGGGGCGTGGGAGCAGTACTTC.

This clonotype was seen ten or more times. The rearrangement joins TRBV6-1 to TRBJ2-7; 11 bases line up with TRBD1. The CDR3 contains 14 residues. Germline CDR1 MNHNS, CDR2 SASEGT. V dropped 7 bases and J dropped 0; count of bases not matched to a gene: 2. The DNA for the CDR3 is TGTGCCAGCACCGGGACAGGGGGCTCCTACGAGCAGTACTTC. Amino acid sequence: CASTGTGGSYEQYF.

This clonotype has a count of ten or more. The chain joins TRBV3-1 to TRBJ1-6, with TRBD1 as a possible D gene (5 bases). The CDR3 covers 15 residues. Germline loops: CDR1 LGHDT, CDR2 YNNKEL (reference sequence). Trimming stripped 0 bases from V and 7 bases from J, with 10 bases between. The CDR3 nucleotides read TGTGCCAGCAGCCAAGATGGCAGGGCGAATTCACCCCTCCACTTT. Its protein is CASSQDGRANSPLHF.

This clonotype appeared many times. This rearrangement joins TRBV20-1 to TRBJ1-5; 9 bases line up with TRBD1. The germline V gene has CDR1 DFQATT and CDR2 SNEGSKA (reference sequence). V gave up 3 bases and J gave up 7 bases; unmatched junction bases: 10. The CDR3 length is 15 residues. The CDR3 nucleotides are TGCAGTGCTAGGACCACAGGGGGCGCGCCCCAGCCCCAGCATTTT. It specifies CSARTTGGAPQPQHF.

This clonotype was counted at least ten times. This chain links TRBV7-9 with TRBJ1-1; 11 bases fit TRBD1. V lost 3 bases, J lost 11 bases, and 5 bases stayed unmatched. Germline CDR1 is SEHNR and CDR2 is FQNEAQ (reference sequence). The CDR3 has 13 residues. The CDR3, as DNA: TGTGCCAGCAGCTTGGGACAGGGGGTCGAGGCTTTCTTT. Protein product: CASSLGQGVEAFF.

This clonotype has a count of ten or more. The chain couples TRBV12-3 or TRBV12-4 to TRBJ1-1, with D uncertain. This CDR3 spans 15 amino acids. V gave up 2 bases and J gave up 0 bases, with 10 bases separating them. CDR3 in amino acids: CASSLFEGLNTEAFF. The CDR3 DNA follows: TGTGCCAGCAGTTTATTTGAGGGCTTGAACACTGAAGCTTTCTTT.

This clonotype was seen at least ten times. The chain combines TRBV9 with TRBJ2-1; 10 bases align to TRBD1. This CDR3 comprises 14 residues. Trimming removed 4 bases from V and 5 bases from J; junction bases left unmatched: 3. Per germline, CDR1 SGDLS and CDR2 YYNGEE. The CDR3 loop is CASSPGQGNNEQFF. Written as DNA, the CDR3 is TGTGCCAGCAGCCCGGGACAGGGGAACAATGAGCAGTTCTTC. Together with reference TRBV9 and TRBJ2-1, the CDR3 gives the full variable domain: DSGVTQTPKHLITATGQRVTLRCSPRSGDLSVYWYQQSLDQGLQFLIQYYNGEERAKGNILERFSAQQFPDLHSELNLSSLELGDSALYFCASSPGQGNNEQFFGPGTRLTVL.

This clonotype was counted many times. The CDR3 nucleotides read TGTGCCAGCAGCCAGGACCGGAACTATGGCTACACCTTC. Translating it yields CASSQDRNYGYTF. The gene calls are TRBV12-3 or TRBV12-4 and TRBJ1-2, with D unclear. The CDR3 sequence is 13 residues long. Trimming stripped 6 bases from V and 2 bases from J, with 10 bases between.

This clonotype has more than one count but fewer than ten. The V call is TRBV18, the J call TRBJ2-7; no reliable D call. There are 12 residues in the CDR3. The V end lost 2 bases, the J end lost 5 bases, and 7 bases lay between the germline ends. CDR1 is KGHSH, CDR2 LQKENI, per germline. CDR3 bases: TGTGCCAGCTCACCATCGAGTGACGAGCAGTACTTC. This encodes CASSPSSDEQYF.

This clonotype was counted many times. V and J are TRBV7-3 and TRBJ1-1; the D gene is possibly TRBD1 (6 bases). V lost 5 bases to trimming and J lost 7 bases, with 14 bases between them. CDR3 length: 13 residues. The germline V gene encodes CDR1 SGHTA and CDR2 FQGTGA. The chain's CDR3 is CASSPGTYHEAFF. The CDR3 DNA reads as TGTGCCAGCAGCCCCGGGACATACCATGAAGCTTTCTTT.

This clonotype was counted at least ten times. The CDR3 DNA reads TGTGCCAGCAGTTACAATACAGCGGTAGATACGCAGTATTTT. Translation gives CASSYNTAVDTQYF. The chain carries TRBV6-6 and TRBJ2-3, with D perhaps TRBD2 (5 bases). The ends were cut back, 2 bases at V and 5 bases at J, with 11 bases in the middle. Germline V CDR1 and CDR2: MNHNY, SVGAGI (reference sequence). This CDR3 has 14 amino acids.

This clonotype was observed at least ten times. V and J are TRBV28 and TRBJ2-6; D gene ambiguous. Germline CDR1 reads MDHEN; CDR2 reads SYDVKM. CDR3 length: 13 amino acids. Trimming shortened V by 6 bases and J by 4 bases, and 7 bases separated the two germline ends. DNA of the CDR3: TGTGCCAGCAGCCTCCCGGGGGCCAACGTCCTGACTTTC. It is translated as CASSLPGANVLTF.

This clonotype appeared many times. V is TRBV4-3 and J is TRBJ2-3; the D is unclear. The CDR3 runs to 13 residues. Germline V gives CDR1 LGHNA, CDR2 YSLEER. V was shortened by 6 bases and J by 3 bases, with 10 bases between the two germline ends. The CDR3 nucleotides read TGCGCCAGCAGTCTGATGAGAACAGATACGCAGTATTTT. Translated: CASSLMRTDTQYF.

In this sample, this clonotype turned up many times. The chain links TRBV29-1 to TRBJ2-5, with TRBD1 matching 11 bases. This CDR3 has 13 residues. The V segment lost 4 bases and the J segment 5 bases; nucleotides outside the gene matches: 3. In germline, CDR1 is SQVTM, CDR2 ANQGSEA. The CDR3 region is CSVGTGGLETQYF. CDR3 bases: TGCAGCGTTGGGACAGGGGGCTTGGAGACCCAGTACTTC.

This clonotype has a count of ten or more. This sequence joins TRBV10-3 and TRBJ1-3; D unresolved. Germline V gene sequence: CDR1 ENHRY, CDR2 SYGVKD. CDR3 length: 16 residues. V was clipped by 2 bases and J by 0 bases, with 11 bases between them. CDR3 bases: TGTGCCATCAGTGAGGGCAGACGAAGCTCTGGAAACACCATATATTTT. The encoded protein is CAISEGRRSSGNTIYF.

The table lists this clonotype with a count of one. The CDR3 reads CASSHKEGPTEAFF. Written as DNA, the CDR3 is TGTGCCAGCTCTCACAAGGAGGGGCCCACTGAAGCTTTCTTT. The genes are TRBV9 and TRBJ1-1; TRBD1 is a possible D gene (5 bases). Trimming shortened V by 7 bases and J by 4 bases, and 17 bases separated the two germline ends. Germline assignment: CDR1 SGDLS and CDR2 YYNGEE. This CDR3 is built from 14 residues.

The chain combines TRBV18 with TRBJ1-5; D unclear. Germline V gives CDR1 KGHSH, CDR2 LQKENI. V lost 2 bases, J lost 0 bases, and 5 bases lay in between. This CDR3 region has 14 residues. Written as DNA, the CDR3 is TGTGCCAGCTCACCAGCAGATAGCAATCAGCCCCAGCATTTT. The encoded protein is CASSPADSNQPQHF.

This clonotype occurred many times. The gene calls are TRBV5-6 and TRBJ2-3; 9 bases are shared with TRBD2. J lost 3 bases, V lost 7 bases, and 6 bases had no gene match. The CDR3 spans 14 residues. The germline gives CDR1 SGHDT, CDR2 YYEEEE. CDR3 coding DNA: TGTGCCAGCTGCCTAGCGGGGAGGACAGATACGCAGTATTTT. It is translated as CASCLAGRTDTQYF.